These 20 T cell receptor beta chains came from one sample sequenced in a study of cytomegalovirus exposure and HLA in healthy donors. A multiplex PCR was run with 60 Vbeta primers and 13 Jbeta primers. Only in-frame clones appear in the TCRdb table, and some are missing; sequencing was by immunoSEQ multiplex PCR. The repertoire consists of fewer than 200,000 clones, with roughly 76% occurring once and the leading ten covering roughly 5.2%. Sequencing was carried out using PBMCs. The receptor source for this set is a woman between 18 and 29 years old in good health and CMV-seropositive.

The J gene is TRBJ1-4, the V gene TRBV7-9, with TRBD1 matching over 8 bases. With 4 bases clipped from V and 1 base from J, the junction kept 2 bases outside the gene matches. Per the germline V gene, CDR1 is SEHNR and CDR2 is FQNEAQ (reference sequence). There are 15 residues in the CDR3. In nucleotides, the CDR3 is TGTGCCAGCAGCTCAGGACAGGGAACTAATGAAAAACTGTTTTTT. This codes for CASSSGQGTNEKLFF.

V gene TRBV12-5 combines with J gene TRBJ2-5; 10 positions match TRBD2. From germline, CDR1 is LGHNT and CDR2 FRNRAP. The CDR3 is 17 amino acids. The V gene end was trimmed by 6 bases and the J gene end by 2 bases; junction bases not matched to a gene: 12. The CDR3 nucleotides read TGTGCTAGTGGGAGCGATGTCGGGACTAGCGCACAAGAGACCCAGTACTTC. The encoded protein is CASGSDVGTSAQETQYF.

This clone showed up just a few times. V gene TRBV10-3 combines with J gene TRBJ1-5, with a tentative D call TRBD1 (5 bases). Trimming stripped 10 bases from V and 0 bases from J, with 10 bases between. Per germline, CDR1 ENHRY and CDR2 SYGVKD. The CDR3 contains 13 residues. CDR3 nucleotide sequence: TGTGCCACCCAGGGTGATAGCAATCAGCCCCAGCATTTT. Amino acids: CATQGDSNQPQHF.

The CDR3 sequence is CASSWSESSYEQYF. As DNA, the CDR3 is TGTGCCAGTAGTTGGTCGGAGAGCTCCTACGAGCAGTACTTC. This chain uses TRBV19 with TRBJ2-7; D unclear. Trimming stripped 5 bases from V and 0 bases from J, with 11 bases between. The CDR3 totals 14 residues. The germline V gene encodes CDR1 LNHDA and CDR2 SQIVND (reference sequence).

The V gene is TRBV19, the J gene TRBJ2-7, with unresolved D. Germline V CDR1 and CDR2: LNHDA, SQIVND (reference sequence). Trimming took off 5 bases at V and 1 base at J, with 12 bases between the two ends. CDR3 length equals 14 residues. The CDR3 sequence is CASSAQEESYEQYF. The CDR3 DNA reads as TGTGCCAGTAGTGCCCAAGAGGAGTCCTACGAGCAGTACTTC.

This clone was counted a single time. The chain carries TRBV11-3 and TRBJ2-7, with 7 bases matching TRBD2. The CDR3 has 17 amino acids. Germline values: CDR1 SGHNT, CDR2 YENEEA. V was clipped by 5 bases and J by 0 bases; unmatched bases: 13. The CDR3 is CASSRTLSGTVSYEQYF. In DNA, the CDR3 is TGTGCCAGCAGCCGAACCCTAAGCGGGACTGTCTCCTACGAGCAGTACTTC.

This clone appeared a single time. V gene TRBV30 combines with J gene TRBJ1-6; 11 bases are shared with TRBD1. Per the germline V gene, CDR1 is GTSNPN and CDR2 is SVGIG (reference sequence). With 5 bases clipped from V and 13 bases from J, the junction kept 13 bases outside the gene matches. The CDR3 extends over 15 amino acids. CDR3 loop: CAWAEGTGGRGPLHF. The CDR3 bases are TGTGCCTGGGCCGAAGGGACAGGGGGAAGGGGGCCCCTCCACTTT.

The chain links TRBV9 to TRBJ2-1; TRBD2 matches 11 bases. This CDR3 is built from 15 residues. Germline CDR1 and CDR2: SGDLS and YYNGEE. J lost 5 bases, V lost 3 bases, and 4 bases had no gene match. The CDR3 loop is CASSALAGGDNEQFF. The CDR3, as DNA: TGTGCCAGCAGCGCCCTAGCGGGGGGCGACAATGAGCAGTTCTTC.

The chain has TRBV13 and TRBJ2-7; 14 nucleotides match TRBD2. CDR3 length: 17 amino acids. Germline assignment: CDR1 PRHDT and CDR2 FYEKMQ (reference sequence). Unmatched junction bases numbered 9, after V lost 5 bases and J lost 3 bases. CDR3 protein: CASSPHPGLAGGYEQYF. CDR3 in DNA: TGTGCCAGCAGCCCGCACCCTGGACTAGCGGGGGGCTACGAGCAGTACTTC. Full variable domain (remainder filled in from reference TRBV13 and TRBJ2-7): AAGVIQSPRHLIKEKRETATLKCYPIPRHDTVYWYQQGPGQDPQFLISFYEKMQSDKGSIPDRFSAQQFSDYHSELNMSSLELGDSALYFCASSPHPGLAGGYEQYFGPGTRLTVT.

This clone turned up a few times. V is TRBV19 and J is TRBJ1-1; D not certain. Between the trimmed V and J ends, which lost 7 bases and 1 base, there was a span of 19 bases. The germline gives CDR1 LNHDA, CDR2 SQIVND (reference sequence). The CDR3 sequence is 16 residues long. CDR3 in DNA: TGTGCCAGTAATTTTTTTGGGGAGGGCCCGAACACTGAAGCTTTCTTT. This encodes CASNFFGEGPNTEAFF.

The chain uses TRBV30 and TRBJ1-4; 7 bases align to TRBD1. Germline CDR1 and CDR2: GTSNPN and SVGIG (reference sequence). The V and J ends lost 8 bases and 5 bases, in that order; junction bases with no gene match: 5. The CDR3 has 12 amino acids. The CDR3: CAGGQRNEKLFF. For the CDR3, the DNA is TGTGCCGGGGGACAGAGAAATGAAAAACTGTTTTTT.

The rearrangement uses TRBV2 and TRBJ2-7, with D unclear. Looked up from germline, CDR1 is SNHLY and CDR2 is FYNNEI. The CDR3 consists of 13 residues. The V end lost 6 bases, the J end lost 6 bases, and 15 bases lay between the germline ends. The CDR3 is CASRLTVRVEQYF. In DNA, the CDR3 is TGTGCCAGCAGACTTACTGTTCGGGTCGAGCAGTACTTC.

The chain combines TRBV7-9 with TRBJ2-6, with TRBD1 as a possible D gene (5 bases). Trimming took off 3 bases at V and 0 bases at J, with 15 bases between the two ends. Germline loops: CDR1 SEHNR, CDR2 FQNEAQ (reference sequence). The CDR3 contains 18 residues. The CDR3 DNA reads as TGTGCCAGCAGCTTGAGCAGGGCCCATCTCTCTGGGGCCAACGTCCTGACTTTC. It is translated as CASSLSRAHLSGANVLTF.

The genes are TRBV29-1 and TRBJ1-1, with 9 bases that match TRBD1. Unmatched junction bases numbered 7, after V lost 2 bases and J lost 6 bases. CDR3 size: 14 residues. Germline assignment: CDR1 SQVTM and CDR2 ANQGSEA. CDR3 sequence: CSVELPGQGPEAFF. The CDR3 nucleotides read TGCAGCGTTGAATTACCGGGACAGGGACCTGAAGCTTTCTTT.

CDR3 sequence reads: CASSFNPGQGGEQFF. The CDR3, as DNA: TGCGCCAGCAGCTTCAACCCGGGACAGGGAGGTGAGCAGTTCTTC. The V and J genes are TRBV5-1 and TRBJ2-1; 9 nucleotides align to TRBD1. Germline lookup yields CDR1 SGHRS and CDR2 YFSETQ. The CDR3 is made up of 15 amino acids. V shed 2 bases and J 9 bases; nucleotides not matched to a gene: 9.

The chain combines TRBV7-2 with TRBJ1-2; possibly TRBD1 for D (5 bases). V lost 1 base, J lost 8 bases, and 17 bases lay in between. The CDR3 totals 15 residues. Germline V gene lookup returns CDR1 SGHTA and CDR2 FQGNSA. The CDR3: CASSLEQAGRLGYTF. The CDR3 DNA is TGTGCCAGCAGCTTAGAACAGGCCGGTCGGTTGGGCTACACCTTC. Full variable domain (outside the CDR3, taken from reference TRBV7-2 and TRBJ1-2): GAGVSQSPSNKVTEKGKDVELRCDPISGHTALYWYRQSLGQGLEFLIYFQGNSAPDKSGLPSDRFSAERTGGSVSTLTIQRTQQEDSAVYLCASSLEQAGRLGYTFGSGTRLTVV.

This clone is deemed medium-sized. Other DNA sequences within the sample encode an identical CDR3. This chain joins TRBV6-1 and TRBJ2-5; 12 bases fit TRBD2. Trimming at V came to 2 bases and at J to 2 bases, leaving 0 bases not matched to a gene. Germline V gene sequence: CDR1 MNHNS, CDR2 SASEGT. There are 15 residues in the CDR3. The CDR3 is CASSELAGGQETQYF. The CDR3 DNA reads as TGTGCCAGCAGTGAACTAGCGGGGGGGCAAGAGACCCAGTACTTC.

The chain employs TRBV28 and TRBJ1-1; D not resolved. The germline V gene encodes CDR1 MDHEN and CDR2 SYDVKM. V shed 6 bases and J shed 3 bases, with 14 bases lying between them. The CDR3 is 14 amino acids. DNA of the CDR3: TGTGCCAGCAGGCCCGCGGATAGTGACACTGAAGCTTTCTTT. It specifies CASRPADSDTEAFF.

The CDR3 nucleotides are TGTGCCAGTAGTATGGACAGGGTGGATGGCTACACCTTC. Its translation: CASSMDRVDGYTF. V usage is TRBV19 and J usage is TRBJ1-2; 8 bases are shared with TRBD1. This CDR3 contains 13 residues. Trimming removed 3 bases from V and 6 bases from J; junction bases left unmatched: 3. From germline, CDR1 is LNHDA and CDR2 SQIVND (reference sequence).

The genes are TRBV5-4 and TRBJ2-2, with a tentative D call TRBD2 (5 bases). This CDR3 has 16 amino acids. CDR1 SGHNT and CDR2 YYREEE come from the germline V gene (reference sequence). Trimming pared 5 bases from V and 2 bases from J, leaving 16 bases between. The CDR3 loop reads CASRTTKEPNTGELFF. CDR3 bases: TGTGCCAGCAGAACGACTAAGGAGCCCAACACCGGGGAGCTGTTTTTT.